These 19 T cell receptor beta chains were all obtained from the same sample, sequenced in a study of cytomegalovirus exposure and HLA in healthy donors. PCR was performed using 60 Vbeta and 13 Jbeta primers. Profiling relied on immunoSEQ multiplex PCR, and the TCRdb table lists in-frame clones only, not all of them. This table holds approximately 100,000 clones. The sequenced sample was PBMCs. All receptors come from a man aged 50 to 59 in good health and CMV-seronegative.

The chain links TRBV19 to TRBJ2-5; D call uncertain. Germline V gives CDR1 LNHDA, CDR2 SQIVND (reference sequence). Trimming pared 3 bases from V and 2 bases from J, leaving 7 bases between. This CDR3 contains 13 residues. CDR3 amino acids: CASSMSTQETQYF. The CDR3 nucleotides are TGTGCCAGTAGTATGTCTACGCAAGAGACCCAGTACTTC. Using reference TRBV19 and TRBJ2-5 for the parts outside the CDR3, the full variable domain is DGGITQSPKYLFRKEGQNVTLSCEQNLNHDAMYWYRQDPGQGLRLIYYSQIVNDFQKGDIAEGYSVSREKKESFPLTVTSAQKNPTAFYLCASSMSTQETQYFGPGTRLLVL.

The V gene is TRBV10-3, the J gene TRBJ2-3, with D unresolved. The V gene's germline CDR1 is ENHRY and CDR2 SYGVKD. The ends were cut back, 2 bases at V and 2 bases at J, with 14 bases in the middle. The CDR3 is made up of 16 amino acids. The CDR3 bases are TGTGCCATCAGTGAGCGTTCCTCAGGAAACACAGATACGCAGTATTTT. Residues: CAISERSSGNTDTQYF.

This chain joins TRBV7-2 and TRBJ1-3; 8 bases are shared with TRBD1. V lost 3 bases and J lost 2; bases outside the gene matches: 6. This CDR3 has 16 residues. Germline loops: CDR1 SGHTA, CDR2 FQGNSA. CDR3 region: CASSFRTGRAGNTIYF. The CDR3, as DNA: TGTGCCAGCAGCTTTAGGACAGGGAGGGCTGGAAACACCATATATTTT.

The V and J genes are TRBV7-2 and TRBJ1-3; D is possibly TRBD1 (6 bases). This CDR3 is built from 16 residues. V was shortened by 4 bases and J by 0 bases, with 13 bases between the two germline ends. From germline, CDR1 is SGHTA and CDR2 FQGNSA. The CDR3 DNA sequence: TGTGCCAGCAGCTCGAACAGGGCCTCCTCTGGAAACACCATATATTTT. Its translation is CASSSNRASSGNTIYF.

The CDR3 is CASTQTDSNTEAFF. The CDR3, as DNA: TGTGCCAGCACCCAGACAGACTCGAACACTGAAGCTTTCTTT. V and J are TRBV6-5 and TRBJ1-1, with D possibly being TRBD1 (5 bases). This CDR3 spans 14 amino acids. Between the trimmed V and J ends, which lost 7 bases and 1 base, there was a span of 13 bases. Per germline, CDR1 MNHEY and CDR2 SVGAGI.

V usage is TRBV29-1 and J usage is TRBJ1-1; no clear D gene. Trimming pared 4 bases from V and 4 bases from J, leaving 4 bases between. The CDR3 extends over 10 amino acids. CDR1 is SQVTM, CDR2 ANQGSEA, per germline. The CDR3 sequence is CSVASTEAFF. In DNA form, the CDR3 reads TGCAGCGTTGCGTCCACTGAAGCTTTCTTT.

The chain recombines TRBV30 with TRBJ1-4; D perhaps matches TRBD1 (5 bases). Germline V gives CDR1 GTSNPN, CDR2 SVGIG (reference sequence). V was cut by 3 bases and J by 5 bases, with 16 bases left in between. The CDR3 is made up of 15 amino acids. The CDR3 DNA is TGTGCCTGGAGCCCACAAGGGGATAGCAATGAAAAACTGTTTTTT. The encoded protein is CAWSPQGDSNEKLFF.

The gene calls are TRBV7-6 and TRBJ2-3; D ambiguous. Trimming left V 3 bases short and J 2 bases short, with 12 bases between. This CDR3 comprises 15 residues. Germline assignment: CDR1 SGHVS and CDR2 FNYEAQ. The CDR3, as DNA: TGTGCCAGCAGCTTTATGCCAGGATCCACAGATACGCAGTATTTT. Residues: CASSFMPGSTDTQYF.

V and J are TRBV4-1 and TRBJ2-2, with no clear D. Trimming left V 6 bases short and J 2 bases short, with 10 bases between. The CDR3 spans 14 residues. Germline CDR1 reads MGHRA; CDR2 reads YSYEKL. The CDR3 spells CASRRESNTGELFF. The CDR3, as DNA: TGCGCCAGCAGAAGAGAGAGTAACACCGGGGAGCTGTTTTTT.

The chain has TRBV5-1 and TRBJ2-5, with TRBD2 matching over 9 bases. Germline assignment: CDR1 SGHRS and CDR2 YFSETQ. Trimming cost V 4 bases and J 5 bases; bases outside gene matches: 15. The CDR3 has 17 residues. The CDR3 nucleotides are TGCGCCAGCAGCACCGGACTAGCGAGCACGACGGAGGAGACCCAGTACTTC. Protein product: CASSTGLASTTEETQYF. Complete variable domain (other parts from reference TRBV5-1 and TRBJ2-5): KAGVTQTPRYLIKTRGQQVTLSCSPISGHRSVSWYQQTPGQGLQFLFEYFSETQRNKGNFPGRFSGRQFSNSRSEMNVSTLELGDSALYLCASSTGLASTTEETQYFGPGTRLLVL.

The chain links TRBV19 to TRBJ1-1, with a possible D match to TRBD1 (5 bases). CDR1 and CDR2 from the germline V gene are LNHDA and SQIVND (reference sequence). This CDR3 contains 14 residues. Trimming pared 7 bases from V and 0 bases from J, leaving 12 bases between. As DNA, the CDR3 is TGTGCCAGTATCCCGACAGATATGAACACTGAAGCTTTCTTT. Encoded protein: CASIPTDMNTEAFF.

The chain couples TRBV9 to TRBJ2-3; no definite D call. Germline CDR1 is SGDLS and CDR2 is YYNGEE. V lost 0 bases to trimming and J lost 0 bases, with 11 bases between them. This CDR3 comprises 16 residues. The DNA for the CDR3 is TGTGCCAGCAGCGTAGCTCCGGGTGTCAGCACAGATACGCAGTATTTT. As protein: CASSVAPGVSTDTQYF.

The V and J genes are TRBV7-9 and TRBJ1-2, with 7 nucleotides matching TRBD1. Per the germline V gene, CDR1 is SEHNR and CDR2 is FQNEAQ (reference sequence). The CDR3 spans 13 residues. V shed 4 bases and J 3 bases; nucleotides not matched to a gene: 2. This CDR3 reads CASSSTGDYGYTF. The CDR3 nucleotides read TGTGCCAGCAGCTCCACAGGGGACTATGGCTACACCTTC.

This sequence joins TRBV7-9 and TRBJ1-5, with unresolved D. V lost 5 bases, J lost 6 bases, and 14 bases lay in between. This CDR3 is 14 amino acids long. Germline CDR1 and CDR2: SEHNR and FQNEAQ (reference sequence). The CDR3: CASSPDGVGQPQHF. CDR3 nucleotide sequence: TGTGCCAGCAGCCCGGACGGGGTAGGTCAGCCCCAGCATTTT. The full variable domain, its missing parts supplied by reference TRBV7-9 and TRBJ1-5, is DTGVSQNPRHKITKRGQNVTFRCDPISEHNRLYWYRQTLGQGPEFLTYFQNEAQLEKSRLLSDRFSAERPKGSFSTLEIQRTEQGDSAMYLCASSPDGVGQPQHFGDGTRLSIL.

The chain uses TRBV29-1 and TRBJ2-7; weak D call: TRBD2 (5 bases). The V and J ends lost 4 bases and 0 bases respectively, with 22 bases between them. CDR3 size: 17 residues. The germline gives CDR1 SQVTM, CDR2 ANQGSEA. CDR3 amino acids: CSVGTFVTVARSYEQYF. CDR3 nucleotides: TGCAGCGTTGGGACTTTTGTTACCGTGGCCCGCTCCTACGAGCAGTACTTC.

This chain connects TRBV18 to TRBJ2-5; 9 positions match TRBD1. Per germline, CDR1 KGHSH and CDR2 LQKENI. V dropped 4 bases and J dropped 5; count of bases not matched to a gene: 2. The CDR3 totals 13 residues. The CDR3 loop reads CASSRDRGETQYF. CDR3 DNA sequence: TGTGCCAGCTCACGCGACAGGGGGGAGACCCAGTACTTC.

This chain connects TRBV11-2 to TRBJ2-1, with unresolved D. The CDR3 runs 15 residues. Germline CDR1 is SGHAT and CDR2 is FQNNGV. Between the trimmed V and J ends, which lost 0 bases and 0 bases, there was a span of 6 bases. CDR3 DNA sequence: TGTGCCAGCAGCTTAGATAAAAACTCCTACAATGAGCAGTTCTTC. Its protein product is CASSLDKNSYNEQFF.

The V and J genes are TRBV19 and TRBJ2-1; no firm D call. The length of the CDR3 is 12 residues. Germline V gene data show CDR1 as LNHDA and CDR2 as SQIVND (reference sequence). Trimming removed 9 bases from V and 4 bases from J, with 10 bases in between. The CDR3 is CASSRSYNEQFF. CDR3 DNA: TGTGCCAGCTCTCGGAGTTACAATGAGCAGTTCTTC.

The gene calls are TRBV10-2 and TRBJ2-7, with 7 positions matching TRBD2. The CDR3 covers 23 residues. Germline V gene data show CDR1 as WSHSY and CDR2 as SAAADI. V lost 4 bases, J lost 3 bases, and 33 bases stayed unmatched. This CDR3 reads CASSGWGGPGPIVLTEPFYEQYF. The CDR3 bases are TGCGCCAGCAGTGGATGGGGAGGGCCGGGGCCTATCGTGCTAACCGAGCCATTCTACGAGCAGTACTTC.